This T cell receptor (beta chain) stems from a study of graft-versus-host responses after intestinal transplantation. Each mixed lymphocyte reaction held 200,000 CFSE-labeled responders and 200,000 irradiated violet-dye-labeled stimulators. Per germline, CDR1 SNHLY and CDR2 FYNNEI. The CDR3 loop spans 13 amino acids. V was cut by 6 bases and J by 5 bases, with 13 bases left in between. TCRdb's copy holds only in-frame clones and misses some; the assay was immunoSEQ multiplex PCR. Here the sample spans tens of thousands of clones, around 54% being singletons. This clone was detected a few times. The sequencing here drew on alloreactive CD4+ T cells from a mixed lymphocyte reaction culture, taken before intestinal transplant. Subset: CFSE-low proliferating T cells sorted from approximately 6-day pre-transplant mixed lymphocyte reaction (GvH or HvG direction). V usage is TRBV2 and J usage is TRBJ1-2; D may be TRBD1 (5 bases). This TCR derives from a human patient who received an intestinal transplant. In DNA form, the CDR3 reads TGTGCCAGCAGGAACAGGCCTTCGTATGGCTACACCTTC. Encoded protein: CASRNRPSYGYTF.